These 8 T cell receptor beta chains share one sample of origin, sequenced in a study of Graves' ophthalmopathy and Graves' hyperthyroidism. Amplified material comprised TCR beta CDR3 regions derived from RNA transcripts. An opening RT-PCR round employed HTBI primers and preceded a second-round multiplex PCR. TCRdb recomputed calls from the multiplex PCR reads with MiXCR, one row per CDR3 protein. The profile shows under 400,000 distinct CDR3 sequences, under 20% of them singletons. The specimen was peripheral blood. These receptors were obtained from an adult man with Graves' ophthalmopathy.

The gene calls are TRBV11-2 and TRBJ1-3; TRBD1 might be the D (5 bases). V lost 4 bases, J lost 0 bases, and 13 bases lay in between. CDR1 SGHAT and CDR2 FQNNGV come from the germline V gene. The CDR3 has 16 amino acids. The CDR3 sequence: CASSSGRSSSGNTIYF. The CDR3 DNA is TGTGCCAGCAGCTCGGGACGTAGCAGCTCTGGAAACACCATATATTTT.

There are many counts of this clonotype. The chain uses TRBV12-3 or TRBV12-4 and TRBJ2-2; no definite D call. V gave up 3 bases and J gave up 2 bases, with 7 bases separating them. CDR3 length: 14 residues. CDR3 region: CASSFVANTGELFF. The CDR3 DNA reads as TGTGCCAGCAGTTTCGTAGCAAACACCGGGGAGCTGTTTTTT.

This clonotype was found many times. The J gene is TRBJ2-5, the V gene TRBV29-1, with TRBD1 matching over 7 bases. The junction had 5 bases not matched to a gene; V was cut back by 8 bases and J by 2 bases. Per the germline V gene, CDR1 is SQVTM and CDR2 is ANQGSEA. The CDR3 contains 12 residues. The CDR3 nucleotides read TGCAGCATAAGACAGGGACAAGAGACCCAGTACTTC. Protein sequence: CSIRQGQETQYF. The variable domain in full, with the rest retrieved from reference TRBV29-1 and TRBJ2-5, is SAVISQKPSRDICQRGTSLTIQCQVDSQVTMMFWYRQQPGQSLTLIATANQGSEATYESGFVIDKFPISRPNLTFSTLTVSNMSPEDSSIYLCSIRQGQETQYFGPGTRLLVL.

The table lists this clonotype with many counts. The chain couples TRBV28 to TRBJ2-7; the match to TRBD1 covers 10 bases. The CDR3 runs to 15 residues. The V segment lost 6 bases and the J segment 2 bases; nucleotides outside the gene matches: 7. CDR1 is MDHEN and CDR2 is SYDVKM in the germline V gene. CDR3 amino acids: CASSHGGQGAYEQYF. The CDR3 bases are TGTGCCAGCAGCCACGGTGGACAGGGGGCCTACGAGCAGTACTTC.

This clonotype appeared many times. The chain links TRBV3-1 to TRBJ1-1; perhaps TRBD1 as D (6 bases). This CDR3 has 15 amino acids. Between the trimmed V and J ends, which lost 1 base and 11 bases, there was a span of 20 bases. Germline V gene lookup returns CDR1 LGHDT and CDR2 YNNKEL (reference sequence). CDR3 coding DNA: TGTGCCAGCAGCCAAGCCAGAGACGGGGTGCAGGGGGCTTTCTTT. Protein sequence: CASSQARDGVQGAFF.

This clonotype was recorded at least ten times. The CDR3 reads CASSQDRGSDQPQHF. The CDR3 region has the DNA TGTGCCAGCAGCCAAGACAGGGGTTCGGATCAGCCCCAGCATTTT. V and J are TRBV4-2 and TRBJ1-5; D may be TRBD1 (6 bases). The V end lost 0 bases, the J end lost 5 bases, and 11 bases lay between the germline ends. Germline V gives CDR1 LGHNA, CDR2 YNFKEQ. The CDR3 has 15 amino acids.

This clonotype was picked up many times. The chain links TRBV7-2 to TRBJ1-2; the D gene is possibly TRBD1 (5 bases). The V gene lost 1 base and the J gene lost 3 bases, with 12 bases spanning the gap. CDR3 size: 15 residues. Germline CDR1 and CDR2: SGHTA and FQGNSA. CDR3 bases: TGTGCCAGCAGCTTAGGTTCTGGGGGGGACTATGGCTACACCTTC. It is translated as CASSLGSGGDYGYTF.

There are many counts of this clonotype. The chain joins TRBV18 to TRBJ2-7; 7 nucleotides align to TRBD1. This CDR3 is built from 17 residues. The V gene's germline CDR1 is KGHSH and CDR2 LQKENI. Trimming removed 0 bases from V and 0 bases from J; junction bases left unmatched: 8. The CDR3 sequence is CASSPPRTGVVSYEQYF. CDR3 coding DNA: TGTGCCAGCTCACCACCTAGAACAGGGGTAGTCTCCTACGAGCAGTACTTC. Based on the CDR3 plus reference TRBV18 and TRBJ2-7, the full variable domain is NAGVMQNPRHLVRRRGQEARLRCSPMKGHSHVYWYRQLPEEGLKFMVYLQKENIIDESGMPKERFSAEFPKEGPSILRIQQVVRGDSAAYFCASSPPRTGVVSYEQYFGPGTRLTVT.